The following is a TCR beta chain sequence with its context. Only in-frame clones appear in the TCRdb table, and some are missing; sequencing was by immunoSEQ multiplex PCR. The top ten hold just under 2% of the sample, which has 85,000 or so clones, 86% seen once. The sample originates from a study of OX40 agonist ivuxolimab in advanced cancers. Looking at the study overall: Participants could have had prior anti-PD-1, anti-PD-L1 or anti-CTLA-4 therapy, and less than 45% had some.

Trimming shortened V by 1 base and J by 0 bases, and 11 bases separated the two germline ends. Germline CDR1 is SEHNR and CDR2 is FQNEAQ (reference sequence). This CDR3 is built from 16 residues. The receptor comes from an adult with an advanced solid tumor such as melanoma, head and neck, liver or kidney cancer. The chain uses TRBV7-9 and TRBJ2-3; TRBD2 might be the D (7 bases). Sequencing was performed on CD4+ or CD8+ T cells sorted from blood, taken in a trial of the OX40 agonist ivuxolimab. The DNA for the CDR3 is TGTGCCAGCAGCTTAGACGGGGGGCCTAGCACAGATACGCAGTATTTT. Its translation: CASSLDGGPSTDTQYF. Combining the CDR3 with reference TRBV7-9 and TRBJ2-3 gives the whole variable domain DTGVSQNPRHKITKRGQNVTFRCDPISEHNRLYWYRQTLGQGPEFLTYFQNEAQLEKSRLLSDRFSAERPKGSFSTLEIQRTEQGDSAMYLCASSLDGGPSTDTQYFGPGTRLTVL.